This is a list of T cell receptor beta chains from one sample in a study of cytomegalovirus exposure and HLA in healthy donors. The method was immunoSEQ multiplex PCR; TCRdb's version includes in-frame clones alone and lacks a portion of them. The table lists 150,000 or so clones, approximately 82% of them singletons, with about 6.8% in the top ten. The specimen was PBMCs. All receptors come from a man aged 50 to 60 in good health and CMV-seropositive. CDR3s leave out the opening cysteine and the closing phenylalanine or tryptophan. Each record gives: CDR3 protein, J gene, V gene.

CDR3 protein: ASRDTSGRDSNEQF; J gene: TRBJ2-1; V gene: TRBV11-2
CDR3 protein: ASNPRGGVEETQY; J gene: TRBJ2-5; V gene: TRBV5-1
CDR3 protein: ASSGQGSSYNSPLH; J gene: TRBJ1-6; V gene: TRBV7-9
CDR3 protein: ASSSSLNRAIAKNIQY; J gene: TRBJ2-4; V gene: TRBV5-6
CDR3 protein: ASSWGGAGEAF; J gene: TRBJ1-1; V gene: TRBV19
CDR3 protein: SVVTGQGSYEQY; J gene: TRBJ2-7; V gene: TRBV29-1
CDR3 protein: ATRTGENQPQH; J gene: TRBJ1-5; V gene: TRBV2
CDR3 protein: ASSSNPTTSGYTDTQY; J gene: TRBJ2-3; V gene: TRBV27
CDR3 protein: ASSAAGGGDYGYT; J gene: TRBJ1-2; V gene: TRBV9
CDR3 protein: ASTTGQGGNTIY; J gene: TRBJ1-3; V gene: TRBV2
CDR3 protein: ASSEHSGGAAEAF; J gene: TRBJ1-1; V gene: TRBV10-1
CDR3 protein: ASSTKVGATEAF; J gene: TRBJ1-1; V gene: TRBV7-8
CDR3 protein: ASSYRDRGFNEQF; J gene: TRBJ2-1; V gene: TRBV7-6
CDR3 protein: ASSSDPGGEYGYT; J gene: TRBJ1-2; V gene: TRBV5-1
CDR3 protein: AWSPGTEAF; J gene: TRBJ1-1; V gene: TRBV30
CDR3 protein: ASSYNSGANVLT; J gene: TRBJ2-6; V gene: TRBV4-1
CDR3 protein: ASSVGTANPYGYT; J gene: TRBJ1-2; V gene: TRBV9
CDR3 protein: ASRSGVRGETQY; J gene: TRBJ2-5; V gene: TRBV6-7
CDR3 protein: ASSLRTRAYQETQY; J gene: TRBJ2-5; V gene: TRBV11-2
CDR3 protein: ASSAAGEVNTEAF; J gene: TRBJ1-1; V gene: TRBV9
CDR3 protein: SVEDQDRVVY; J gene: TRBJ2-5; V gene: TRBV29-1
CDR3 protein: ASSVERQGYGYT; J gene: TRBJ1-2; V gene: TRBV5-4
CDR3 protein: AIPDGGRPYGYT; J gene: TRBJ1-2; V gene: TRBV2
CDR3 protein: ASSSGGRTGGRNTIY; J gene: TRBJ1-3; V gene: TRBV27
CDR3 protein: ASSTSGGLTGELF; J gene: TRBJ2-2; V gene: TRBV7-7
CDR3 protein: ASSVAAGGGGTEAF; J gene: TRBJ1-1; V gene: TRBV9